This TCR beta chain was recorded in a study of CD8 T cells in Susac syndrome. Reverse transcription of roughly 0.5 to 1 ug RNA was carried out with random hexamers. Using its own MiXCR run on the immunoSEQ multiplex PCR reads, TCRdb lists one record per CDR3 protein. The profile covers hundreds of thousands of distinct CDR3 sequences, with 85% to 95% appearing a single time and about 0.071% taken by the ten largest. V lost 7 bases to trimming and J lost 2 bases, with 9 bases between them. The length of the CDR3 is 12 residues. The V gene's germline CDR1 is GTSNPN and CDR2 SVGIG (reference sequence). The receptor's source is a human donor with multiple sclerosis. Sequenced sample: CD4+ T cells from PBMCs. The chain joins TRBV30 to TRBJ1-3; no firm D call. The DNA for the CDR3 is TGTGCCTATAGGAGCCCTGGAAACACCATATATTTT. It codes for CAYRSPGNTIYF.